This T cell receptor (beta chain) was identified in a study of metastatic and nonmetastatic thyroid tumors. Overall study context: For malignant and benign thyroid patients, tumor or nodule tissue and blood were the sources whose repertoires were compared.

In this sample, this clone turned up many times. Antigen: not known. In the authors' methods: CDR3 was compared across clinicopathological groups, and the resulting differences were used to build a distant-metastasis classifier for papillary thyroid cancer. TCRdb called clones again from the PCR reads with MiXCR. TCRdb's processing, not the study's, gives the V and J calls here. The table records about 70,000 clones, 15% to 20% of them present only once. General study results and limits: A significant increase in TCR beta diversity was reportedly seen in malignant thyroid tumors relative to benign nodules, in blood and tumor.

The CDR3 contains 15 residues. The V and J ends lost 5 bases and 1 base, in that order; junction bases with no gene match: 7. Before thyroid surgery, none of the patients had received any treatment. The rearrangement links TRBV12-3 or TRBV12-4 to TRBJ1-1, with TRBD1 identical over 7 bases. The sequenced sample was blood. The receptor comes from a female donor with papillary thyroid cancer or a benign thyroid nodule (not recorded which). Some clones in this sample may be carry-over from other donors' samples. The chain's CDR3 is CASSTVGTANTEAFF. Written as DNA, the CDR3 is TGTGCCAGCAGTACCGTGGGGACAGCGAACACTGAAGCTTTCTTT.